The clone carrying this T cell receptor beta chain was recorded at least ten times. Its antigen is still unknown. At one of its ends the junction is not consistent with the germline gene, which may arise from a read error. This record belongs to a study of T cell repertoires in cytomegalovirus infection. Overall study context: Indications of both CMV infection and matching HLA type were provided by public TCR beta signatures.

Each CDR3 protein is one row after TCRdb ran MiXCR on the reads. The table records 500,000 or so distinct CDR3 sequences, approximately 15% of them present only once. This CDR3 has 13 residues. Germline V gene sequence: CDR1 SGHRS, CDR2 YFSETQ. Findings and caveats of the study: Pooled public TCR beta family frequency picked out CMV carriers with the relevant HLA.

This chain links TRBV5-1 with TRBJ2-7; D gene uncertain. This TCR derives from a human donor in good health (CMV status not recorded). Some clones in this sample may be carry-over from other donors' samples. Sequencing used CD8+ T cells from PBMCs. Here the CDR3 reads CASSLGQDYEQYF. The CDR3, as DNA: TGTGCCAGCAGCTTAGGGCAAGACTACGAGCAGTACTTC. The entire variable domain, with the rest obtained from reference TRBV5-1 and TRBJ2-7, is as follows: KAGVTQTPRYLIKTRGQQVTLSCSPISGHRSVSWYQQTPGQGLQFLFEYFSETQRNKGNFPGRFSGRQFSNSRSEMNVSTLELGDSALYLCASSLGQDYEQYFGPGTRLTVT.